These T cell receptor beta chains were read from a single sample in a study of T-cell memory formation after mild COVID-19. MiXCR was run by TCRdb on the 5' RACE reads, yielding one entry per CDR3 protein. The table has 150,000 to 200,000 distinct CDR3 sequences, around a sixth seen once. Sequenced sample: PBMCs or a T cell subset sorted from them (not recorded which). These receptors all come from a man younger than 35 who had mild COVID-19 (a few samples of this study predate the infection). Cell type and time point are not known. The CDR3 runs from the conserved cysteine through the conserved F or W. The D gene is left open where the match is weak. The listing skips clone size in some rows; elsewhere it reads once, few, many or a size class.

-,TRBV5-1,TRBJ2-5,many,TGCGCCAGCAGCTTGAACAGGGAGACCCAGTACTTC,CASSLNRETQYF
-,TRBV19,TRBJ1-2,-,TGTGCCAGTACCTACGGCCGCTATGGCTACACCTTC,CASTYGRYGYTF
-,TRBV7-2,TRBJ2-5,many,TGTGCCAGCAGCGCCAGGCCTCAAGAGACCCAGTACTTC,CASSARPQETQYF
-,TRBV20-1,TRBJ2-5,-,TGCAGTGCTAGAGATCGAAGGACCCAAGAGACCCAGTACTTC,CSARDRRTQETQYF
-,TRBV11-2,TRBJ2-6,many,TGTGCCAGCAGCTTAGTGTCTGGGGCCAACGTCCTGACTTTC,CASSLVSGANVLTF
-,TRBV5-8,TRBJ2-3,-,TGTGCCAGCAGCTTGAGCCTCGCCCCGGGTACGCAGTATTTT,CASSLSLAPGTQYF
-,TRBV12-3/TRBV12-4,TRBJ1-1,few,TGTGCCAGCAGCCCCCCGGAGAGGTACACTGAAGCTTTCTTT,CASSPPERYTEAFF
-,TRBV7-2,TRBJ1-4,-,TGTGCCAGCAGCCTCCGAGTACGCGAAAAACTGTTTTTT,CASSLRVREKLFF
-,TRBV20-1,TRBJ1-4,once,TGCAGTGCTAGGAGAGATCAGGGTGGAGATGAAAAACTGTTTTTT,CSARRDQGGDEKLFF
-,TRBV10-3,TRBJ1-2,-,TGTGCCATCAGTGTCTCCGCAGATAACTATGGCTACACCTTC,CAISVSADNYGYTF
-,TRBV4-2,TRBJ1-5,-,TGTGCCAGCAGCCAAGACCCCACAGGGAGCAATCAGCCCCAGCATTTT,CASSQDPTGSNQPQHF
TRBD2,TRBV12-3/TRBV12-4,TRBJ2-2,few,TGTGCCAGCAGTTCATTAATAGGACTAGCGGGGAACACCGGGGAGCTGTTTTTT,CASSSLIGLAGNTGELFF
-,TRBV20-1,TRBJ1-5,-,TGCAGTGCTAGAGTAGGGTTGGGCAATCAGCCCCAGCATTTT,CSARVGLGNQPQHF